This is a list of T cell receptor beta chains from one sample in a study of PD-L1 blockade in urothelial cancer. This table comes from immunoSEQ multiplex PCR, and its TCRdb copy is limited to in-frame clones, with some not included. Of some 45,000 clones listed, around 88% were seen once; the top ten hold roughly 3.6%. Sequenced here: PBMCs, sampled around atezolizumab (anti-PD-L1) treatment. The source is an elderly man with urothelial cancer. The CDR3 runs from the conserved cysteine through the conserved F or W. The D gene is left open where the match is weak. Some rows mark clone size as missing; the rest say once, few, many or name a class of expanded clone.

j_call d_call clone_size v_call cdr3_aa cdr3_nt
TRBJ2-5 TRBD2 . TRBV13 CASSLSPRGTSDQETQYF TGTGCCAGCAGCTTATCTCCACGAGGGACTAGCGACCAAGAGACCCAGTACTTC
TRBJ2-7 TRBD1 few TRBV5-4 CASSSGTGAYEQYF TGTGCCAGCAGCTCTGGGACAGGCGCCTACGAGCAGTACTTC
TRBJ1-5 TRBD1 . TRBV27 CASRPGGLGQPQHF TGTGCCAGCAGGCCAGGGGGCTTAGGGCAGCCCCAGCATTTT
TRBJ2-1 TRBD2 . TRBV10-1 CASSEEGLASYNEQFF TGCGCCAGCAGTGAGGAGGGACTAGCGAGTTACAATGAGCAGTTCTTC
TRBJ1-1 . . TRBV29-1 CSVGGTEAFF TGCAGCGTGGGGGGCACTGAAGCTTTCTTT
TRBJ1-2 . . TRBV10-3 CAISEAGGGYTF TGTGCCATCAGTGAAGCGGGTGGGGGCTACACCTTC
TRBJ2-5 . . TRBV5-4 CASNLGGGPWYF TGTGCCAGCAACCTTGGGGGGGGCCCCTGGTACTTC
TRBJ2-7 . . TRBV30 CAWSGIEDEQYF TGTGCCTGGTCAGGGATAGAGGACGAGCAGTACTTC
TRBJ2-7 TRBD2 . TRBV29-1 CSVSASGSTNEQYF TGCAGCGTTAGTGCTAGCGGGAGTACAAACGAGCAGTACTTC
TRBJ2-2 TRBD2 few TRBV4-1 CASSQGGSGINTGELFF TGCGCCAGCAGCCAAGGGGGAAGCGGGATTAACACCGGGGAGCTGTTTTTT
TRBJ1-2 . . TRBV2 CASSREVEAAGYTF TGTGCCAGCAGTCGGGAGGTCGAAGCCGCTGGCTACACCTTC
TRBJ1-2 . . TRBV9 CASALDTAYGYTF TGTGCCAGCGCTTTGGACACGGCATATGGCTACACCTTC
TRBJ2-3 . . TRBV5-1 CASSLQGRTDTQYF TGCGCCAGCAGCTTACAGGGACGCACAGATACGCAGTATTTT
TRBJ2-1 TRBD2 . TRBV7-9 CASSLEAWTSPVWEQFF TGTGCCAGCAGCCTCGAGGCTTGGACTAGTCCGGTTTGGGAGCAGTTCTTC
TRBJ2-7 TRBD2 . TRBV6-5 CATMTSGSSYEQYF TGTGCCACCATGACTAGCGGGTCCTCCTACGAGCAGTACTTC
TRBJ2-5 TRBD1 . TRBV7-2 CASSSTRTGQETQYF TGTGCCAGCAGCTCCACTCGGACAGGGCAAGAGACCCAGTACTTC
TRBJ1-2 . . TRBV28 CASNSGNYGYTF TGTGCCAGCAACTCGGGGAACTATGGCTACACCTTC
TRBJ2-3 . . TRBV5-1 CASSNLGRGAATDTQYF TGCGCCAGCAGCAACCTCGGCCGGGGGGCGGCCACAGATACGCAGTATTTT
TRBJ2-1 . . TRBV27 CASSLRLHYNEQFF TGTGCCAGCAGTTTACGACTACACTACAATGAGCAGTTCTTC
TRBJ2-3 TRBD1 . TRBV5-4 CASRAGTGRGTDTQYF TGTGCCAGCAGGGCCGGGACAGGGCGGGGAACAGATACGCAGTATTTT
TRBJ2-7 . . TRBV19 CASSRKVGGGSYEQYF TGTGCCAGTAGCCGTAAAGTGGGAGGGGGCTCCTACGAGCAGTACTTC
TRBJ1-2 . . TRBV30 CAWSGSGSSWGYTF TGTGCCTGGAGTGGATCCGGGTCAAGTTGGGGCTACACCTTC
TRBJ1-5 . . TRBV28 CASSQNQPQHF TGTGCCAGCAGTCAAAATCAGCCCCAGCATTTT
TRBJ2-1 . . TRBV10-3 CAISGGGYNEQFF TGTGCCATCAGTGGAGGGGGTTACAATGAGCAGTTCTTC
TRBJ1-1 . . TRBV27 CASSQKTLNTEAFF TGTGCCAGCAGCCAAAAGACTCTGAACACTGAAGCTTTCTTT
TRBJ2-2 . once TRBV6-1 CASQLALNTGELFF TGTGCCAGCCAGCTAGCGCTGAACACCGGGGAGCTGTTTTTT
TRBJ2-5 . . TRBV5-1 CASSLDRVWETQYF TGCGCCAGCAGCTTGGACAGGGTATGGGAGACCCAGTACTTC
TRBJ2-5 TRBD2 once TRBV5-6 CASILRGGAETQYF TGTGCCAGCATTCTGCGGGGGGGCGCAGAGACCCAGTACTTC
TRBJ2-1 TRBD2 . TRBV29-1 CSVAGTSGSSNEQFF TGCAGCGTTGCGGGAACTAGCGGGAGTTCCAATGAGCAGTTCTTC
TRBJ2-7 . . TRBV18 CASSDDYYSYEQYF TGTGCCAGCTCAGATGACTACTACTCCTACGAGCAGTACTTC
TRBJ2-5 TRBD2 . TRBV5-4 CASSLRVAGGYQETQYF TGTGCCAGCAGCTTGAGGGTAGCGGGAGGGTACCAAGAGACCCAGTACTTC
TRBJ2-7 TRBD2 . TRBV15 CATGTSGEQYF TGTGCCACCGGGACTAGCGGCGAGCAGTACTTC
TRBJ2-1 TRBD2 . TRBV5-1 CASSFWGAGLASSYNEQFF TGCGCCAGCAGCTTTTGGGGGGCGGGACTAGCGAGCTCCTACAATGAGCAGTTCTTC
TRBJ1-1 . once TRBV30 CAVSRFGGETEAFF TGTGCCGTTAGTAGGTTCGGAGGGGAGACTGAAGCTTTCTTT
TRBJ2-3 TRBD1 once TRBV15 CATSRNTGGMTDTQYF TGTGCCACCAGCAGGAATACAGGGGGCATGACAGATACGCAGTATTTT
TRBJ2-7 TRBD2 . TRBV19 CASSTRPRTSGTYEQYF TGTGCCAGTAGTACACGACCCCGGACTAGCGGTACCTACGAGCAGTACTTC
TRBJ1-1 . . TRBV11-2 CASSFGLERNTEAFF TGTGCCAGCAGCTTCGGACTGGAAAGGAACACTGAAGCTTTCTTT
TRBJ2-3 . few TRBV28 CASGRVTDTQYF TGTGCCAGCGGGCGGGTTACAGATACGCAGTATTTT
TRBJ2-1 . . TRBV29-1 CSVLGSSHSYNEQFF TGCAGCGTTCTCGGGAGCTCACATTCCTACAATGAGCAGTTCTTC
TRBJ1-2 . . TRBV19 CASSIESANRYGYTF TGTGCCAGTAGTATCGAGAGCGCTAATCGCTATGGCTACACCTTC
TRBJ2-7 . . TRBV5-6 CASSRRPQKGGGYEQYF TGTGCCAGCAGCCGACGACCCCAAAAGGGAGGGGGATACGAGCAGTACTTC
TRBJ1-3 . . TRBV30 CAWRRLGTNSGLDTIYF TGTGCCTGGAGGCGATTGGGGACAAACTCTGGTTTGGACACCATATATTTT
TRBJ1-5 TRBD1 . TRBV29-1 CSVSNTGDSNQPQHF TGCAGCGTCTCAAATACAGGGGACAGCAATCAGCCCCAGCATTTT
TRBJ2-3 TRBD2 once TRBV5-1 CASSPSRTSGRTDTQYF TGCGCCAGCAGCCCGTCAAGGACTAGCGGGAGAACAGATACGCAGTATTTT
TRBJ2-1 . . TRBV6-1 CASSESLTNSYNEQFF TGTGCCAGCAGTGAGAGTCTTACCAACTCCTACAATGAGCAGTTCTTC
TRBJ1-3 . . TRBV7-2 CASSSPPVPSGNTIYF TGTGCCAGCAGCTCGCCCCCGGTCCCCTCTGGAAACACCATATATTTT